This paragraph reports one T cell receptor beta chain. The sample holds a few counts of this clone. Which antigen it targets is not known. Nothing much larger sits one base from this clone, and base qualities are not available. The immunoSEQ hsTCRB v3.0 assay was used at survey level resolution for TRB variable region sequencing. A depth of roughly 35,000-55,000 T-cell genomes per sample was targeted for TRB sequencing. Pooled TRB libraries were sequenced on an Illumina MiSeq with a v3 150-cycle kit. On the authors' methods: Repertoire analysis was performed in R inside a reproducible Nextflow workflow that covered QC, data transformation and analysis. LymphoSeq2, an R package for exploring AIRR-Seq data, was used to implement custom analyses. Several samples that yielded fewer than 5000 total TRB sequences were excluded, so that under 200 HIV repertoires were analyzed. Among the approximately 190 HIV repertoires that were kept, approximately 61 were collected before ART initiation and over 120 were collected after ART initiation. Repertoires were downsampled to 5000 TRB nucleotide sequences, and summary statistics were averaged over 100 downsampling iterations. The analysis kept only TRB sequences whose CDR3 regions were at least seven amino acids long. Diversity was measured with a Shannon entropy-derived clonality score and the Gini coefficient. Repertoire networks linked the top 5000 CDR3 amino acid sequences whenever two sequences differed by an edit distance of one. For TRB CDR3 amino acid sequences, GLIPH2 was used to predict antigen specificity groups and MHC restriction. CDR3 amino acid sequences were matched against VDJdb and McPAS-TCR to flag known CMV, EBV, HIV or tissue antigen associations. Pre-ART, post-ART and control groups were compared with Wilcoxon signed-rank tests and Holm-Bonferroni correction. Entries here come from immuneACCESS through TCRdb and include only in-frame sequences with V and J called. Some clones fail to appear in such tables; in the studies checked, an unresolved V gene covers under half of the shortfall, and the cause of the remainder is unknown. Clonal size and the V and J genes are those of that table, whereas D and trimming came from the DNA. A total of about 16,000 clones appear in this sample, about 85% of them only once. The ten top clones hold about 5.2% of the sample.

Participants were included only if at least one PBMC sample before ART initiation and at least two post-ART samples were available. Every participant with HIV received treatment in the United States of America. Before DNA extraction, cryopreserved samples containing about 1-11 million PBMC were thawed and washed. At the time of the earliest PBMC sample, participants with HIV were aged between roughly 23 and 60 years. Each participant contributed PBMC samples from 1-4 timepoints before ART initiation and 2-8 timepoints after ART initiation, with a median of 7 samples. Serial HIV viral load, CD4+ T-cell count, ART history and demographic data were obtained for every participant. Genomic DNA was extracted from unsorted PBMC with a Qiagen kit on a QIAcube, processed in batches of 12 samples. The cysteine opens and the phenylalanine closes a CDR3 of 13 amino acids. The entry retains the CDR3 DNA only, 39 bases that are in frame from base 1. Trimming accounts for 0 bases at V and 15 bases at J, while the number of junction bases matched to no gene is 6. CDR1 and CDR2 (SGHNT, YYREEE) derive from the germline V gene (reference sequence).

These data originate in a study of long-term antiretroviral therapy in people with HIV (dated by TCRdb to 2021 to 2024). In the study overall: The earliest samples were collected about a decade before the 2015 WHO recommendation for immediate ART, when ART was typically delayed until CD4 counts fell. Whether ART initiation and durable HIV suppression were associated with changes in peripheral blood TRB repertoire composition and diversity was tested in a retrospective serial study. A total of roughly 180 cryopreserved PBMC samples were contributed to the cohort by 30 adults with confirmed HIV infection, with samples collected serially over a mean of 6 years (range 1-12). Of the approximately 30 participants with HIV, roughly 10 were female. No cross-contamination during QIAcube processing was shown when test extractions of a monoclonal T-cell line were performed alongside 25 to 35 polyclonal samples. Findings and caveats that apply to the study as a whole: Because cell numbers in pre-ART samples were limited, unsorted PBMC were profiled instead of sorted CD4+ and CD8+ T cells. Inferences about post-ART repertoire changes are limited because no data were available on ART adherence, viral resistance or therapy changes. Expanded TRB clones identified before ART initiation dominated the repertoire across all time points, though the dominance fluctuated and decreased in many PLHIV after ART. Limited PBMC availability meant only the TCR beta chain was sequenced, without alpha chain pairing. Starting ART was linked to a significant rise in TRB diversity, yet even after long-term ART the diversity remained significantly lower than in transplant donor controls. Compared with controls, HIV repertoires had narrower CDR3 length ranges, and the network structure pointed to an antigen-experienced repertoire that shifted only slightly toward naive after ART. The samples span the years 2004 to 2017, and the ART regimens used may be less effective than current regimens.

The V and J segments used are TRBV5-4 and TRBJ2-1; 10 central bases correspond to TRBD1. The sample consisted of unsorted PBMCs, taken 0.5 years after starting antiretroviral therapy. The clonotype comes from a woman aged 40 to 50 with HIV. This receptor has the CDR3 CASSLGGTGEVFF. At the DNA level, the sequence is TGTGCCAGCAGCTTGGGGGGGACAGGGGAAGTGTTCTTC.